This TCR beta chain was sequenced for a study of blood T cell repertoires in COVID-19. Comments on this clone: Within the sample, other DNA sequences also encode this same CDR3.

Participants were aged about 18 to 100 years from about 25 US areas. Clinical history as reported by participants underpinned cohort assignment. The CDR3 is made up of 13 amino acids. V lost 3 bases, J lost 5 bases, and 10 bases lay in between. Germline V lookup: CDR1 LNHDA, CDR2 SQIVND (reference sequence). Measured with immunoSEQ multiplex PCR; TCRdb has only the in-frame clones, and not every one. The sample consists of hundreds of thousands of clones, approximately 86% of them appearing once. The genes are TRBV19 and TRBJ1-2; D might be TRBD1 (6 bases). The sequence came from a woman aged 35 to 49 with acute COVID-19. Sequenced sample: PBMCs or T cells enriched from blood (not recorded which). Here the CDR3 reads CASSMQGSYGYTF. The CDR3 DNA sequence: TGTGCCAGTAGTATGCAGGGGTCTTATGGCTACACCTTC.